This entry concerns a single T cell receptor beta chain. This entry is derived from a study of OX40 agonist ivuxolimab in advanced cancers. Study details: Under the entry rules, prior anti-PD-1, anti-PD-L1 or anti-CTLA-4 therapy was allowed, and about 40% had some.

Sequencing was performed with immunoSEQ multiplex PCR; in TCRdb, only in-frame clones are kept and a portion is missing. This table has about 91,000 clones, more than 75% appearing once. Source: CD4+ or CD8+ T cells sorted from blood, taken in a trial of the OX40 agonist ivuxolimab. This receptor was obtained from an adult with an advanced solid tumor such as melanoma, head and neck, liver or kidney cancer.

The CDR3 bases are TGTGCCAGCTCACTAAGACAGGGGACCTACGAGCAGTACTTC. Its protein product is CASSLRQGTYEQYF. V usage is TRBV18 and J usage is TRBJ2-7; 8 bases match TRBD1. The V and J ends lost 4 bases and 2 bases, in that order; junction bases with no gene match: 4. The CDR3 length is 14 residues. Germline CDR1 and CDR2: KGHSH and LQKENI.